This entry describes one TCR beta chain. Its cognate antigen has yet to be identified. No much larger clone exists at a distance of one base, and base qualities are not known. The sample is drawn from a study of T cells in Graves' hyperthyroidism and ophthalmopathy (dated by TCRdb to between 2019 and 2020). The study in broad terms: A discovery cohort of around 100 patients, approximately 45 with Graves' ophthalmopathy and more than 55 with stable Graves' hyperthyroidism, was used to find distinguishing TCR V-J signatures. An independent validation cohort of fewer than 20 hyperthyroidism patients and roughly 16 patients who later progressed to ophthalmopathy tested prospective prediction of ophthalmopathy. The roughly 100 discovery patients were randomly divided into training and test sets at a 7:3 ratio. In about six Graves' hyperthyroidism patients, the study also compared T-cell repertoires from thyroid tissue with T-cell repertoires from blood. After sampling, hyperthyroidism patients received methimazole starting at 30 mg daily, and ophthalmopathy patients received high-dose intravenous methylprednisolone. The paper describes TCR Vbeta CDR3 sequencing of 120 to 150 peripheral blood samples, made up of some 40 ophthalmopathy patients, 70 to 75 hyperthyroidism patients and 17 progressor patients. Here is what the overall study found, with its caveats: During validation, the model predicted progression to ophthalmopathy a median of approximately 7 months ahead of onset, with around 65% sensitivity and 72% to 80% specificity. Most expanded thyroid clonotypes (frequency above 0.001) were also found in blood, which suggests that blood repertoires may mirror thyroid immune responses. Sample size was not statistically predetermined, and blinding of investigators to group allocation was not performed. A model built on a 13 V-J signature distinguished ophthalmopathy from stable hyperthyroidism, reaching over 85% sensitivity and approximately 81% specificity in cross-validation and 80%/75% in testing.

Any patient with an uncontrolled infection, another autoimmune disease, pregnancy or lactation was excluded. Clinical symptoms, serum thyroxine and TRAb, thyroid ultrasound, and orbital computed tomography formed the basis for the diagnoses. Trizol reagent was used to extract total RNA, and RNA quality was then checked on an Agilent 2100 Bioanalyzer. Amplification of TCR beta CDR3 regions was carried out from RNA transcripts. For the first round of RT-PCR on the TCR CDR3, the HTBI primer set was used together with the Qiagen OneStep RT-PCR kit. Libraries were constructed in a second round of multiplex PCR, after which size selection and purification were carried out. Paired-end sequencing of the libraries was performed with 100 bp reads on an Illumina HiSeq2000. The study's processing was this. Raw data were processed with SOAPnuke, discarding reads with adapters, uncalled bases, mean Phred below 15, or no exact constant-primer or identifier match. COPE v1.2.5 was used to merge high-quality paired reads, and clonotypes were defined as unique nucleotide sequences. Clonotypes were aligned to IMGT TRBV, TRBD and TRBJ reference segments using MiTCR v1.1. The analysis was restricted to V-J combinations with a frequency above 0.0001, which together covered over 99% of the repertoires. A TCS score was defined as the ratio between F50 (clonal expansion) and ExV (chaos), using BLOSUM62-based TCRdist between CDR3 peptides within each V-J. Welch's t-statistics and random forest reduced some 510 V-J features to fewer than 15, which were used in a naive Bayes classifier (R e1071). The similarity between thyroid and blood repertoires was quantified using the Morisita-Horn index. Starting from the raw public reads, TCRdb applied fastp trimming at Q25, assembled clones with MiXCR and retained in-frame beta chains. Rows merge per CDR3 protein into single entries with the most common DNA and genes. TCRdb, not the original authors, processed these V and J calls. In all, the sample holds 500,000 to 600,000 distinct CDR3 sequences, and just over 45% of those were seen once. Around 17% of the sample comes from the top ten.

Sequenced sample: peripheral blood or thyroid tissue (not recorded which). The receptor's source is an adult woman with Graves' disease, either hyperthyroidism or ophthalmopathy (not recorded which).

CDR3 loop: CASSPRGEWEQETQYF. In nucleotide form, the sequence is TGTGCCAGCAGCCCGAGGGGTGAATGGGAACAAGAGACCCAGTACTTC. Recombination joined TRBV5-5 with TRBJ2-5; the D segment may tentatively be TRBD1 or TRBD2, each giving 5 matched bases. V is clipped by 4 bases and J by 2 bases, and the sequence between their germline boundaries is 18 bases long. The CDR3 starts with the cysteine, ends with the phenylalanine, and has 16 residues. Of all the DNA, just the CDR3 is kept, 48 bases in frame from base 1. CDR1 and CDR2 were assigned from the germline V gene (reference sequence) as SGHKS and YYEKEE.